This passage covers 17 T cell receptor beta chains from one sample sequenced in a study of blood T cell repertoires in COVID-19 (dated by TCRdb to the early 2020s). Receptors were amplified or captured by the immunoSEQ multiplex PCR assay. TCRdb obtained this table from immuneACCESS and retained in-frame rearrangements with V and J assigned. These tables miss some clones; where compared with another copy, unresolved V genes account for less than half of the shortfall, and the remainder is unexplained. The sample table holds fewer than 250,000 clones, of which about nine tenths were seen once. The ten top clones hold 2.7% of the sample. The sample taken for sequencing was peripheral blood. The source of these receptors is a woman aged 60-70 years with acute or convalescent COVID-19.

About this clone: At the DNA level, this CDR3 is encoded by other sequences in the same sample as well. The chain joins TRBV5-5 to TRBJ1-4, with D tentatively TRBD1 (6 bases). V was cut by 0 bases and J by 1 base, with 7 bases left in between. Per germline, CDR1 SGHKS and CDR2 YYEKEE (reference sequence). This CDR3 contains 15 residues. CDR3 region: CASSLVRGTNEKLFF. Written as DNA, the CDR3 is TGTGCCAGCAGCTTGGTCAGGGGAACTAATGAAAAACTGTTTTTT.

The chain carries TRBV5-1 and TRBJ1-3; D is possibly TRBD1 (6 bases). The CDR3 runs 18 residues. Trimming left V 4 bases short and J 0 bases short, with 20 bases between. The V gene's germline CDR1 is SGHRS and CDR2 YFSETQ. CDR3 residues: CASSREVQGLGSGNTIYF. The CDR3 DNA follows: TGCGCCAGCAGCCGGGAGGTCCAGGGGCTAGGCTCTGGAAACACCATATATTTT.

This chain links TRBV18 with TRBJ1-3; D remains unclear. V gave up 6 bases and J gave up 0 bases, with 12 bases separating them. This CDR3 is 15 amino acids long. The germline gives CDR1 KGHSH, CDR2 LQKENI. CDR3 region: CASSPLEVSGNTIYF. CDR3 coding DNA: TGTGCCAGCTCGCCGTTAGAAGTCTCTGGAAACACCATATATTTT.

There are a few counts of this clone. The rearrangement links TRBV5-1 to TRBJ2-1; 11 bases are shared with TRBD2. The CDR3 loop spans 15 amino acids. The V gene end was trimmed by 4 bases and the J gene end by 8 bases; junction bases not matched to a gene: 8. CDR1 and CDR2 (germline): SGHRS, YFSETQ. This CDR3 reads CASSRVTSGKDEQFF. The CDR3 bases are TGCGCCAGCAGCAGAGTGACTAGCGGGAAGGATGAGCAGTTCTTC.

The V and J genes are TRBV2 and TRBJ1-4, with 8 bases fitting TRBD1. CDR3 length: 14 amino acids. Unmatched junction bases numbered 7, after V lost 1 base and J lost 12 bases. Germline loops: CDR1 SNHLY, CDR2 FYNNEI. The CDR3 nucleotides read TGTGCCAGCAGTGAAGTATCCACCAGGGGGCAACTGTTTTTT. It translates to CASSEVSTRGQLFF. The entire variable domain, with the rest obtained from reference TRBV2 and TRBJ1-4, is as follows: EPEVTQTPSHQVTQMGQEVILRCVPISNHLYFYWYRQILGQKVEFLVSFYNNEISEKSEIFDDQFSVERPDGSNFTLKIRSTKLEDSAMYFCASSEVSTRGQLFFGSGTQLSVL.

A single count supports this clone. V usage is TRBV5-1 and J usage is TRBJ2-3; maybe TRBD2 (6 bases). V lost 4 bases and J lost 5, with 8 bases in between. The CDR3 is 12 amino acids. Per germline, CDR1 SGHRS and CDR2 YFSETQ. The CDR3 nucleotides are TGCGCCAGCAGCGCCGGGGGAGATACGCAGTATTTT. This sequence encodes CASSAGGDTQYF.

V is TRBV25-1 and J is TRBJ2-3; TRBD2 matches 9 bases. CDR3 length: 15 residues. CDR1 and CDR2 from the germline V gene are MGHDK and SYGVNS. V dropped 5 bases and J dropped 5; count of bases not matched to a gene: 8. CDR3 amino acids: CASSRREGRGDTQYF. The CDR3 bases are TGTGCCAGCAGTCGGCGGGAGGGCCGGGGAGATACGCAGTATTTT.

The J gene is TRBJ1-5, the V gene TRBV12-5; 9 positions agree with TRBD1. The CDR3 runs 17 residues. J gave up 1 base and V 4 bases, and 8 bases lay outside the gene matches. Per the germline V gene, CDR1 is LGHNT and CDR2 is FRNRAP. For the CDR3, the DNA is TGTGCTAGTGGTTCCCTAAACAGGGGGCGGAGCAATCAGCCCCAGCATTTT. This gives the protein CASGSLNRGRSNQPQHF.

The chain carries TRBV21-1 and TRBJ1-2; the table's D gene call, TRBD1, was not cross checked with the DNA. TRBV21-1 is reported as a pseudogene. This CDR3 is 18 amino acids long. CDR3 sequence reads: CASSKERGAGGRRYGYTF. The CDR3 DNA reads TGTGCCAGCAGCAAAGAGAGGGGAGCAGGGGGTAGGAGGTATGGCTACACCTTC.

The rearrangement links TRBV2 to TRBJ1-1; D is unclear. Germline loops: CDR1 SNHLY, CDR2 FYNNEI. V gave up 5 bases and J gave up 7 bases, with 14 bases separating them. This CDR3 is 13 amino acids long. CDR3 coding DNA: TGTGCCAGCAGTTTATCGGAGATCCTTGAAGCTTTCTTT. Protein sequence: CASSLSEILEAFF.

The chain carries TRBV7-2 and TRBJ2-3; 9 bases match TRBD2. The V segment lost 5 bases and the J segment 4 bases; nucleotides outside the gene matches: 13. This CDR3 is built from 17 residues. Germline values: CDR1 SGHTA, CDR2 FQGNSA. CDR3 residues: CASSPSGGPVKPDTQYF. The CDR3 DNA sequence: TGTGCCAGCAGCCCGAGCGGGGGGCCCGTAAAACCAGATACGCAGTATTTT.

This chain connects TRBV29-1 to TRBJ2-7; D perhaps matches TRBD1 (6 bases). Trimming shortened V by 5 bases and J by 5 bases, and 19 bases separated the two germline ends. The germline CDR1 and CDR2 sequences are SQVTM and ANQGSEA. The CDR3 spans 14 residues. The CDR3 DNA follows: TGCAGCGTTTCCGCCGGGACAACTACTAACGAGCAGTACTTC. Residues: CSVSAGTTTNEQYF.

This chain links TRBV6-5 with TRBJ1-1; no reliable D call. The CDR3 consists of 13 residues. Trimming stripped 7 bases from V and 6 bases from J, with 15 bases between. Germline V gene sequence: CDR1 MNHEY, CDR2 SVGAGI. The CDR3 is CASTPEVRAEAFF. Written as DNA, the CDR3 is TGTGCCAGCACTCCAGAAGTGAGGGCTGAAGCTTTCTTT.

The V gene is TRBV24-1, the J gene TRBJ2-2, with TRBD2 matching 10 bases. Germline V CDR1 and CDR2: KGHDR, SFDVKD. V was clipped by 6 bases and J by 5 bases; unmatched bases: 8. The CDR3 is 16 residues long. In DNA form, the CDR3 reads TGTGCCACCAGTCCGGGGCTAGCGGGAGTAACCGGGGAGCTGTTTTTT. It codes for CATSPGLAGVTGELFF.

The chain employs TRBV19 and TRBJ1-2, with D maybe TRBD1 (5 bases). V lost 3 bases, J lost 3 bases, and 11 bases lay in between. CDR1 LNHDA and CDR2 SQIVND come from the germline V gene (reference sequence). The CDR3 is made up of 14 amino acids. The CDR3 nucleotides read TGTGCCAGTAGTATCCGGGGGTCCTACTATGGCTACACCTTC. Its protein is CASSIRGSYYGYTF.

The V and J genes are TRBV2 and TRBJ2-5; tentatively, D is TRBD2 (6 bases). CDR3 length equals 14 residues. The germline V gene encodes CDR1 SNHLY and CDR2 FYNNEI. Trimming removed 6 bases at V and 3 bases at J, with 14 bases between. The CDR3 here is CASRSLTGEETQYF. CDR3 nucleotides: TGTGCCAGCAGAAGTTTAACGGGAGAAGAGACCCAGTACTTC.

This chain connects TRBV19 to TRBJ1-1; 12 nucleotides match TRBD1. Germline-derived CDR1 and CDR2 are LNHDA and SQIVND (reference sequence). The CDR3 loop spans 16 amino acids. V lost 4 bases, J lost 1 base, and 4 bases stayed unmatched. CDR3 loop: CASSKGTGGGNTEAFF. As DNA, the CDR3 is TGTGCCAGTAGTAAAGGGACAGGGGGCGGGAACACTGAAGCTTTCTTT.